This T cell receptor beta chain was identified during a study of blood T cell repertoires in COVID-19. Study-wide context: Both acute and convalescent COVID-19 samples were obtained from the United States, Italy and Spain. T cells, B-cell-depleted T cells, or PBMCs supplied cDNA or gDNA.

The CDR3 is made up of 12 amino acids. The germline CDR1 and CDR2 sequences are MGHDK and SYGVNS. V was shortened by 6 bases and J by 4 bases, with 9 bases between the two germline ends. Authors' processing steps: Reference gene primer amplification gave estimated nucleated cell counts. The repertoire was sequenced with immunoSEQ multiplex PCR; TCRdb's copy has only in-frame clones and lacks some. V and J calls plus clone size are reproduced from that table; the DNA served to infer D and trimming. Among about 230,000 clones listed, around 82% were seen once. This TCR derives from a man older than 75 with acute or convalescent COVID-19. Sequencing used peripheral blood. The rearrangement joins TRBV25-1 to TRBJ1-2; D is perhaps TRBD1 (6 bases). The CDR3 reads CASSRGPYGYTF. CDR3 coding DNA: TGTGCCAGCAGCAGGGGACCCTATGGCTACACCTTC.